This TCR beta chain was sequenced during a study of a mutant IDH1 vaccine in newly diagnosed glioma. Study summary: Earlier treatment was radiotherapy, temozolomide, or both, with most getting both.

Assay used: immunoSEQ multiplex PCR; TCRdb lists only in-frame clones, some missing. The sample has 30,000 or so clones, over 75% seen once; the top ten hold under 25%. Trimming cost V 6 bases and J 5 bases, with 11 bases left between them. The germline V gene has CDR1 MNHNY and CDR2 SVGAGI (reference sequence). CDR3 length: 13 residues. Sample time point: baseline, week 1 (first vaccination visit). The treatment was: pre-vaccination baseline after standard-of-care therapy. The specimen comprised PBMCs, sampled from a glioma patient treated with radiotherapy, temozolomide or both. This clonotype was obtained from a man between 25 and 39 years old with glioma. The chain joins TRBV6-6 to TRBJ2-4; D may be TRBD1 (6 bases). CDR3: CASRQGVENIQYF. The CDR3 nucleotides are TGTGCCAGCAGACAGGGCGTTGAAAACATTCAGTACTTC.